This TCR beta chain is from a study of vaccination and CD4 T cells after COVID-19. Looking at the study overall: The convalescents, six males and four females, included two who were Hispanic. As control conditions, cultures were given either a CEFX pool serving as positive control, an HIV-1 Nef pool, or no peptide at all.

Once obtained from cultured CD4+ T cells, the DNA was sequenced using the Oncomine TCR Beta short-read assay. Genomic DNA was drawn out of CD4+ T cells grown in culture. TCRdb ran MiXCR on the PCR reads and lists one entry per CDR3 protein. The repertoire has roughly 11,000 distinct CDR3 sequences, 30% to 50% of them found once; the top ten carry 20% to 25%. Documented treatment: approximately 11-day PBMC culture with coronavirus spike peptide pools or control peptides (ViraFEST assay). The unexposed donor gave CD4+ T cells before the COVID-19 pandemic (2011-2018). V was trimmed by 5 bases and J by 3 bases, leaving 10 bases between them. Germline CDR1 is SGHNT and CDR2 is YENEEA. The CDR3 length is 13 residues. About this clonotype itself: Its antigen is not known.

This clonotype originated in a human donor in good health. Sample: CD4+ T cells from blood, cultured in vitro. The chain has TRBV11-3 and TRBJ2-5, with D possibly matching TRBD1 (6 bases). The CDR3 spells CASSPGAKETQYF. Written as DNA, the CDR3 is TGTGCCAGCAGCCCAGGGGCAAAAGAGACCCAGTACTTC.